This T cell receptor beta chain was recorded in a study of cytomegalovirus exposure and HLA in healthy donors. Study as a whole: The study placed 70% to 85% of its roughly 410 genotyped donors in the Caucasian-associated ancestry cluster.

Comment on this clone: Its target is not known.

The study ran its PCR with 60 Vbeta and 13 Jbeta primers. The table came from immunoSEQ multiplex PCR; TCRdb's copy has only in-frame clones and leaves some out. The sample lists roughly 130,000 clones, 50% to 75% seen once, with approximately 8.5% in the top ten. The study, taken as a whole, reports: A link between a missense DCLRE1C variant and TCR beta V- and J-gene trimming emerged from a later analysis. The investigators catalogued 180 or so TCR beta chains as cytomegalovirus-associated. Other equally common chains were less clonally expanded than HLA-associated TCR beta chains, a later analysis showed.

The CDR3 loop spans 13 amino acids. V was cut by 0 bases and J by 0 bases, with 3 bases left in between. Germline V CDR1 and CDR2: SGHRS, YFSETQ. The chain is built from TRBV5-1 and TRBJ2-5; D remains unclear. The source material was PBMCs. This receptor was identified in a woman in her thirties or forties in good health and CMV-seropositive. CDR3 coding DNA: TGCGCCAGCAGCTTGGCTTACCAAGAGACCCAGTACTTC. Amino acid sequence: CASSLAYQETQYF.